This T cell receptor beta chain was retrieved from a study of cytomegalovirus exposure and HLA in healthy donors. The protocol was immunoSEQ multiplex PCR, while the TCRdb copy is restricted to in-frame clones and leaves out a portion. The sample records more than 110,000 clones, about 90% being singletons. The CDR3 contains 18 residues. The rearrangement uses TRBV12-2 and TRBJ1-3. TRBV12-2 is a recognized pseudogene. This TCR was sampled from a man aged 18 to 30 in good health and CMV-seronegative. The sequencing sample was made of PBMCs. For the CDR3, the DNA is TGTGTAAGTCGCCCCCTTGGTGTGCGGGACTTCTCAGGAAACACCATATATTTT. Translation: CVSRPLGVRDFSGNTIYF.